These T cell receptor beta chains were read from a single sample in a study of shared clonotypes between healthy human individuals. Method: immunoSEQ multiplex PCR; TCRdb's copy keeps in-frame clones and lacks some. This sample carries 1.6 million or so clones, approximately 98.5% of them seen once, and the ten largest clones take 0.3% to 0.45%. Source material: naive CD4+ T cells sorted from blood. The receptors shown here come from a man aged 25 to 45 in good health. The conserved cysteine and the conserved F or W are not part of the CDR3 here.

j_gene	v_gene	CDR3aa
TRBJ2-7	TRBV9	ASSHNSGSVYEQY
TRBJ2-5	TRBV6-1	ASSEALWTGGEGETQY
TRBJ1-5	TRBV18	ASSLSGGNQPQH
TRBJ2-1	TRBV30	AWSVKGSPYNEQF
TRBJ1-1	TRBV25-1	ASSPRQWNTEAF
TRBJ2-7	TRBV5-6	ASSYGTVPFYEQY
TRBJ2-5	TRBV7-9	ASSLALAGANQETQY
TRBJ2-5	TRBV5-1	ASSFGAVQETQY
TRBJ2-7	TRBV19	ASSASRYEQY
TRBJ1-1	TRBV5-1	ASSWTGGGTEAF
TRBJ2-7	TRBV19	ASSPRQGQVYEQY
TRBJ2-7	TRBV5-5	ASSPPLEKGQY
TRBJ2-7	TRBV1	TSSQGCWGRGGLRSSYEQY
TRBJ2-1	TRBV27	ASSAVTGSEEF
TRBJ2-4	TRBV28	ASSLRGGGVKNIQY
TRBJ2-2	TRBV14	ASSQEVAGASTGELF
TRBJ2-2	TRBV7-2	ASSPGLAGGRELF
TRBJ2-1	TRBV5-1	ASSSLGSAGESSYNEQF
TRBJ1-5	TRBV28	ASSPWGRGNQPQH
TRBJ2-1	TRBV5-1	ASSLGRGVSYNEQF
TRBJ2-1	TRBV14	ASSPTSATGLFYNEQF
TRBJ1-4	TRBV18	ASSPPTGTDNEKLF
TRBJ2-1	TRBV10-3	AISEYRTTTYNEQF
TRBJ2-7	TRBV4-3	ASSQGDNEQY
TRBJ2-5	TRBV15	ATSRDPWQGQETQY
TRBJ2-1	TRBV5-6	ASSPKRLASYNEQF
TRBJ1-1	TRBV6-1	ASSEASWGGTEAF
TRBJ2-1	TRBV5-6	ASSETSGRLYEQF
TRBJ2-7	TRBV27	ASRASRSSYEQY
TRBJ1-5	TRBV14	ASSQWSNQPQH
TRBJ2-5	TRBV7-9	ASSTRQSETQY
TRBJ2-4	TRBV27	ASSAAGRENIQY
TRBJ2-5	TRBV29-1	SVVGQQETQY
TRBJ2-5	TRBV15	ATSLGGLAGQETQY
TRBJ2-3	TRBV2	ASRDRGLDTQY
TRBJ2-1	TRBV5-4	ASSLEGPRNNEQF
TRBJ2-7	TRBV7-9	ASSRGPQQY
TRBJ2-7	TRBV5-1	ASSFTGTIPYEQY
TRBJ2-2	TRBV6-6	ASRQRSGGTGELF
TRBJ2-7	TRBV6-6	ASSYPPGIYEQY
TRBJ1-1	TRBV19	ASSTGTGKIRTEAF
TRBJ2-3	TRBV7-9	ASSFQLASGTDTQY
TRBJ2-7	TRBV5-8	AGGVTTFSYEQY
TRBJ2-1	TRBV29-1	SVPNPRKAGPDNEQF
TRBJ2-2	TRBV7-2	ASGRREVTGELF
TRBJ2-3	TRBV18	ACRPTNREAQY
TRBJ1-3	TRBV7-8	ASSPAGNTIY
TRBJ2-5	TRBV6-1	ASSGTVQETQY
TRBJ2-2	TRBV5-1	ASSLSVTGELF
TRBJ1-1	TRBV9	ASSVDPVSNTEAF
TRBJ2-5	TRBV7-2	ASSILAGGPRETQY